Listed below are T cell receptor beta chains from one sample, sequenced in a study of cytomegalovirus exposure and HLA in healthy donors. Measured with immunoSEQ multiplex PCR; TCRdb has only the in-frame clones, and not every one. The sample includes about 190,000 clones, roughly 80% of them seen just once. The sample was PBMCs. Receptor source: a boy aged 5-17 years in good health and CMV-seronegative. Each CDR3 is given with its conserved first and last residue. Each record gives: V gene, D gene, clone size, J gene, CDR3 protein, CDR3 DNA. D genes are given only for firm matches. For some rows the clone size is stated as once, few or many, or as a class when expanded; others skip it.

TRBV6-5	-	-	TRBJ1-1	CASSYTRGGRATEAFF	TGTGCCAGCAGTTACACCCGCGGGGGCAGGGCCACTGAAGCTTTCTTT
TRBV15	-	few	TRBJ1-5	CATSRDYGGNQPQHF	TGTGCCACCAGCAGAGATTACGGGGGAAATCAGCCCCAGCATTTT
TRBV7-2	-	-	TRBJ2-2	CASTPLGLASSNTGELFF	TGTGCCAGCACCCCCCTTGGTCTTGCGAGTTCGAACACCGGGGAGCTGTTTTTT
TRBV30	-	-	TRBJ1-1	CAWSVLRFTEAFF	TGTGCCTGGAGTGTATTACGGTTCACTGAAGCTTTCTTT
TRBV6-4	-	-	TRBJ2-7	CASSEPTVYEQYF	TGTGCCAGCAGTGAGCCCACAGTTTACGAGCAGTACTTC
TRBV5-8	-	-	TRBJ1-6	CASSFGQKNSPLHF	TGTGCCAGCAGCTTCGGACAGAAAAATTCACCCCTCCACTTT
TRBV28	-	-	TRBJ1-2	CASSSPTVPHGYTF	TGTGCCAGCAGTTCCCCGACAGTCCCCCATGGCTACACCTTC
TRBV7-8	-	-	TRBJ2-5	CASASAGYQETQYF	TGTGCCAGCGCCTCCGCGGGGTACCAAGAGACCCAGTACTTC
TRBV30	TRBD1	-	TRBJ1-2	CAWSPDRGQNYGYTF	TGTGCCTGGAGTCCGGACAGGGGACAGAACTATGGCTACACCTTC
TRBV30	-	-	TRBJ1-4	CAGTFATNEKLFF	TGTGCCGGGACATTTGCAACTAATGAAAAACTGTTTTTT
TRBV28	TRBD1	-	TRBJ2-2	CASSSGQGGWTGELFF	TGTGCCAGCAGTTCCGGACAGGGGGGCTGGACCGGGGAGCTGTTTTTT
TRBV6-5	TRBD1	-	TRBJ2-7	CASSSITGGLYEQYF	TGTGCCAGCAGTTCAATTACAGGGGGCCTTTACGAGCAGTACTTC
TRBV7-6	-	-	TRBJ2-1	CASNSLGDGRPYNEQFF	TGTGCCAGCAACTCTCTCGGGGACGGGAGACCCTACAATGAGCAGTTCTTC
TRBV11-2	-	-	TRBJ1-6	CASSPPRGDNSPLHF	TGTGCCAGCAGCCCCCCCCGGGGAGATAATTCACCCCTCCACTTT
TRBV28	-	-	TRBJ2-2	CASSSGLENTGELFF	TGTGCCAGCAGTTCGGGACTGGAGAACACCGGGGAGCTGTTTTTT
TRBV23-1	-	-	TRBJ1-2	CASKANKGFYGYTF	TGCGCCAGCAAAGCGAACAAGGGGTTCTATGGCTACACCTTC
TRBV7-9	-	-	TRBJ2-7	CASSFDGGAYEQYF	TGTGCCAGCAGCTTCGATGGAGGGGCCTACGAGCAGTACTTC
TRBV4-2	TRBD2	-	TRBJ2-1	CASRPTSGRAYEQFF	TGTGCCAGCAGACCGACTAGCGGGAGGGCCTATGAGCAGTTCTTC
TRBV7-9	TRBD2	few	TRBJ2-1	CASSSPGLAGGYNEQFF	TGTGCCAGCAGCTCTCCGGGACTAGCGGGGGGTTACAATGAGCAGTTCTTC
TRBV5-1	-	-	TRBJ2-7	CASSLTGGRSYEQYF	TGCGCCAGCAGCTTAACTGGAGGGCGGTCCTACGAGCAGTACTTC
TRBV7-6	TRBD1	-	TRBJ2-2	CASSDTGTETGELFF	TGTGCCAGCAGTGACACCGGGACAGAGACCGGGGAGCTGTTTTTT
TRBV7-2	-	-	TRBJ2-7	CASSPSTYEQYF	TGTGCCAGCAGCCCCTCTACCTACGAGCAGTACTTC
TRBV6-6	TRBD2	-	TRBJ2-7	CASSGTSWGYEQYF	TGTGCCAGCAGTGGGACTAGCTGGGGCTACGAGCAGTACTTC
TRBV9	-	once	TRBJ1-2	CASSEVNQGGYTF	TGTGCCAGCAGCGAGGTCAATCAGGGTGGCTACACCTTC
TRBV5-8	TRBD1	-	TRBJ1-5	CASRRDRDQPQHF	TGTGCCAGCAGACGGGACAGGGATCAGCCCCAGCATTTT
TRBV5-4	TRBD1	-	TRBJ1-1	CASSPDRGESTEAFF	TGTGCCAGCAGCCCGGACAGGGGTGAGAGCACTGAAGCTTTCTTT
TRBV4-1	TRBD2	-	TRBJ2-3	CASSQGSGGPVDTQYF	TGCGCCAGCAGCCAAGGGTCGGGGGGGCCGGTAGATACGCAGTATTTT
TRBV5-4	-	-	TRBJ1-3	CASSLGGIGSTIYF	TGTGCCAGCAGCTTGGGGGGTATAGGGAGCACCATATATTTT
TRBV9	-	-	TRBJ1-2	CASSAHPSTGLSSGYTF	TGTGCCAGCAGCGCGCACCCCTCAACAGGTCTATCATCTGGCTACACCTTC
TRBV11-3	-	-	TRBJ2-2	CASSPPWGDTNTGELFF	TGTGCCAGCAGCCCCCCATGGGGGGATACGAACACCGGGGAGCTGTTTTTT
TRBV6-1	-	-	TRBJ1-1	CASSEGRGTEAFF	TGTGCCAGCAGTGAAGGTAGGGGGACTGAAGCTTTCTTT
TRBV2	-	-	TRBJ1-1	CASSEFSVNTEAFF	TGTGCCAGCAGTGAATTTTCGGTGAACACTGAAGCTTTCTTT
TRBV5-1	TRBD1	few	TRBJ1-3	CASSDRGRSGNTIYF	TGCGCCAGCAGCGACAGGGGAAGGTCTGGAAACACCATATATTTT
TRBV6-5	-	-	TRBJ1-2	CASSDAAAGGYTF	TGTGCCAGCAGCGACGCGGCGGCTGGTGGCTACACCTTC
TRBV5-6	TRBD2	-	TRBJ2-1	CASTGLAGFQLNEQFF	TGTGCCAGCACTGGACTAGCTGGATTCCAACTCAATGAGCAGTTCTTC
TRBV7-2	-	-	TRBJ2-7	CASSLYAGDYEQYF	TGTGCCAGCAGCTTATATGCGGGCGACTACGAGCAGTACTTC
TRBV12-5	-	-	TRBJ1-6	CASADWGLQNSPLHF	TGTGCTAGTGCCGACTGGGGCCTTCAAAATTCACCCCTCCACTTT